These 25 T cell receptor beta chains were sequenced from one sample in a study of T cell repertoires in cytomegalovirus infection. Antigens of these TCRs are unknown. A single record per CDR3 protein comes from TCRdb applying MiXCR to the reads. This table holds 450,000 to 650,000 distinct CDR3 sequences, approximately 40% found once. Sample: cultured PBMCs, taken from culture after CMV antigen stimulation. All receptors come from a human donor in good health (CMV status not recorded). Some clones in this sample may be carry-over from other donors' samples.

A few counts support this clonotype. J is TRBJ2-3 and V is TRBV18, with 9 bases matching TRBD2. The CDR3 is 15 amino acids. Germline-derived CDR1 and CDR2 are KGHSH and LQKENI. V gave up 0 bases and J gave up 4 bases; unmatched junction bases: 2. CDR3 residues: CASSPPSGSSDTQYF. In DNA, the CDR3 is TGTGCCAGCTCACCACCTAGCGGGAGCTCAGATACGCAGTATTTT.

The chain carries TRBV7-8 and TRBJ2-1; D not certain. V gave up 3 bases and J gave up 10 bases, with 16 bases separating them. The germline CDR1 and CDR2 sequences are SGHVS and FQNEAQ. This CDR3 spans 14 amino acids. This CDR3 is CASSLRLESGEQFF. CDR3 in DNA: TGTGCCAGCAGCTTGAGACTTGAGTCAGGCGAGCAGTTCTTC. The variable domain in full, completed from reference TRBV7-8 and TRBJ2-1, reads GAGVSQSPRYKVAKRGQDVALRCDPISGHVSLFWYQQALGQGPEFLTYFQNEAQLDKSGLPSDRFFAERPEGSVSTLKIQRTQQEDSAVYLCASSLRLESGEQFFGPGTRLTVL.

The chain employs TRBV6-6 and TRBJ2-3, with D perhaps matching TRBD1 (5 bases). The ends were cut back, 0 bases at V and 11 bases at J, with 21 bases in the middle. The V gene's germline CDR1 is MNHNY and CDR2 SVGAGI (reference sequence). The CDR3 has 16 residues. The CDR3 protein is CASSYSPRSGPRGQYF. The CDR3 DNA reads as TGTGCCAGCAGTTACTCTCCGAGATCAGGGCCCCGCGGGCAGTATTTT.

The rearrangement joins TRBV7-3 to TRBJ2-6, with 10 bases identical to TRBD1. Germline V gene data show CDR1 as SGHTA and CDR2 as FQGTGA. Trimming removed 5 bases from V and 0 bases from J; junction bases left unmatched: 13. The CDR3 has 20 residues. In DNA form, the CDR3 reads TGTGCCAGCAGCGTCTTTTTTGGACAGGGGGTTTCCTCTGGGGCCAACGTCCTGACTTTC. Amino acids: CASSVFFGQGVSSGANVLTF.

This clonotype has only a few counts. The J gene is TRBJ2-1, the V gene TRBV12-3 or TRBV12-4; 9 positions agree with TRBD2. The ends lost 7 bases at V and 7 bases at J; junction bases unmatched: 11. CDR3 size: 15 residues. CDR3 residues: CASTSGRGGLNEQFF. The CDR3 DNA sequence: TGTGCCAGCACCTCAGGGCGGGGGGGCCTAAATGAGCAGTTCTTC.

The chain links TRBV7-8 to TRBJ2-7; D gene uncertain. CDR1 is SGHVS, CDR2 FQNEAQ, per germline. This CDR3 is 13 amino acids long. V was cut by 5 bases and J by 4 bases, with 12 bases left in between. DNA for the CDR3: TGTGCCAGCAGCACCGGTTGGGGTTACGAGCAGTACTTC. This sequence encodes CASSTGWGYEQYF.

The chain couples TRBV20-1 to TRBJ2-5, with unresolved D. V was shortened by 0 bases and J by 2 bases, with 10 bases between the two germline ends. The germline V gene encodes CDR1 DFQATT and CDR2 SNEGSKA (reference sequence). The CDR3 covers 14 residues. The CDR3 bases are TGCAGTGCTAGAGATCGGGCCGGGCAAGAGACCCAGTACTTC. This codes for CSARDRAGQETQYF.

The rearrangement joins TRBV24-1 to TRBJ2-1; 8 bases are shared with TRBD2. V lost 5 bases, J lost 0 bases, and 2 bases stayed unmatched. Germline V gives CDR1 KGHDR, CDR2 SFDVKD. This CDR3 has 15 residues. In nucleotides, the CDR3 is TGTGCCACCAGTGGAAGCGGGAGCTCCTACAATGAGCAGTTCTTC. Its translation is CATSGSGSSYNEQFF.

This clonotype was recorded a few times. The V gene is TRBV6-1, the J gene TRBJ1-5; D ambiguous. V was trimmed by 5 bases and J by 1 base, leaving 9 bases between them. CDR3 size: 14 residues. Per germline, CDR1 MNHNS and CDR2 SASEGT. Here the CDR3 DNA reads TGTGCCAGCAGTATCTCAGTCAGCAATCAGCCCCAGCATTTT. Residues: CASSISVSNQPQHF.

This clonotype was found once. The chain uses TRBV4-1 and TRBJ1-3; D is unclear. Germline V CDR1 and CDR2: MGHRA, YSYEKL. The CDR3 extends over 18 amino acids. With 1 base removed from V and 0 bases from J, the gap between germline ends came to 16 bases. CDR3 sequence (DNA): TGCGCCAGCAGCCAAGTTGGACTAAGAGTTAGCTCTGGAAACACCATATATTTT. It is translated as CASSQVGLRVSSGNTIYF.

The rearrangement uses TRBV7-9 and TRBJ2-7; TRBD2 aligns across 15 bases. CDR1 and CDR2 from the germline V gene are SEHNR and FQNEAQ (reference sequence). CDR3 size: 16 residues. The V gene end was trimmed by 5 bases and the J gene end by 2 bases; junction bases not matched to a gene: 4. The CDR3 region has the DNA TGTGCCAGCAGCCGACGGACTAGCGGGGGGGCCTACGAGCAGTACTTC. It translates to CASSRRTSGGAYEQYF.

The V and J genes are TRBV25-1 and TRBJ2-7; D unclear. CDR3 length: 14 amino acids. V lost 3 bases, J lost 3 bases, and 12 bases lay in between. CDR1 is MGHDK and CDR2 is SYGVNS in the germline V gene. CDR3 sequence reads: CASSDGQQLYEQYF. Written as DNA, the CDR3 is TGTGCCAGCAGTGATGGTCAACAGCTCTACGAGCAGTACTTC.

The chain is built from TRBV7-2 and TRBJ2-1, with TRBD2 matching over 13 bases. In germline, CDR1 is SGHTA, CDR2 FQGNSA. The J segment lost 7 bases and the V segment lost 4 bases, leaving 4 bases of the junction unmatched. There are 15 residues in the CDR3. CDR3 amino acids: CASSSLAGGPNEQFF. The CDR3 region has the DNA TGTGCCAGCAGCTCACTAGCGGGAGGGCCGAATGAGCAGTTCTTC.

The J gene is TRBJ1-5, the V gene TRBV6-1; D gene ambiguous. V was trimmed by 7 bases and J by 5 bases, leaving 15 bases between them. Looked up from germline, CDR1 is MNHNS and CDR2 is SASEGT. This CDR3 is 14 amino acids long. This chain's CDR3 is CASTPRAGHQPQHF. The CDR3 DNA reads TGTGCCAGCACCCCCCGGGCAGGTCATCAGCCCCAGCATTTT.

V usage is TRBV29-1 and J usage is TRBJ2-1, with 7 positions matching TRBD1. V trimming: 3 bases; J trimming: 4 bases; junction bases outside the gene matches: 0. CDR3 length: 12 amino acids. Germline CDR1 SQVTM, CDR2 ANQGSEA. The CDR3 protein is CSVEDRYNEQFF. As DNA, the CDR3 is TGCAGCGTTGAGGACAGGTACAATGAGCAGTTCTTC.

This clonotype came up a few times. The V gene is TRBV7-2, the J gene TRBJ2-5, with 11 nucleotides matching TRBD2. Per germline, CDR1 SGHTA and CDR2 FQGNSA. The CDR3 runs to 15 residues. Unmatched junction bases numbered 5, after V lost 5 bases and J lost 3 bases. The CDR3 DNA is TGTGCCAGCAGCCGTAGCGGGGGGGCGGAAGAGACCCAGTACTTC. This encodes CASSRSGGAEETQYF.

The chain recombines TRBV7-2 with TRBJ2-3; 9 nucleotides match TRBD2. This CDR3 has 16 residues. The ends lost 2 bases at V and 1 base at J; junction bases unmatched: 4. Germline V CDR1 and CDR2: SGHTA, FQGNSA. CDR3 residues: CASSLKPSGGTDTQYF. In DNA form, the CDR3 reads TGTGCCAGCAGCTTAAAGCCTAGCGGGGGCACAGATACGCAGTATTTT.

The rearrangement links TRBV6-6 to TRBJ2-1; TRBD2 agrees at 12 bases. CDR3 length: 16 amino acids. Germline assignment: CDR1 MNHNY and CDR2 SVGAGI (reference sequence). The trim removed 6 bases at V and 2 bases at J, leaving 5 bases unmatched. CDR3 amino acids: CASSRLAGATYNEQFF. CDR3 in DNA: TGTGCCAGCAGCCGACTAGCGGGAGCCACCTACAATGAGCAGTTCTTC.

This chain links TRBV5-5 with TRBJ2-7; the match to TRBD1 covers 7 bases. The length of the CDR3 is 12 residues. V shed 4 bases and J 12 bases; nucleotides not matched to a gene: 10. Germline-derived CDR1 and CDR2 are SGHKS and YYEKEE (reference sequence). CDR3 sequence reads: CASSANDRAGYF. CDR3 DNA sequence: TGTGCCAGCAGCGCAAACGACAGGGCGGGGTACTTC.

V usage is TRBV7-2 and J usage is TRBJ2-5; D could derive from TRBD1 or TRBD2 (5 bases each). Germline V lookup: CDR1 SGHTA, CDR2 FQGNSA. Trimming removed 3 bases from V and 6 bases from J, with 11 bases in between. The CDR3 sequence is 13 residues long. The CDR3 DNA reads as TGTGCCAGCAGCTTCAAGGGGACGCAGACCCAGTACTTC. It codes for CASSFKGTQTQYF. The entire variable domain, with the rest obtained from reference TRBV7-2 and TRBJ2-5, is as follows: GAGVSQSPSNKVTEKGKDVELRCDPISGHTALYWYRQSLGQGLEFLIYFQGNSAPDKSGLPSDRFSAERTGGSVSTLTIQRTQQEDSAVYLCASSFKGTQTQYFGPGTRLLVL.

The rearrangement links TRBV2 to TRBJ2-3, with 11 bases fitting TRBD2. J lost 0 bases, V lost 7 bases, and 9 bases had no gene match. Germline-derived CDR1 and CDR2 are SNHLY and FYNNEI. The CDR3 totals 17 residues. CDR3: CASNGLAGPDSTDTQYF. CDR3 sequence (DNA): TGTGCCAGCAACGGACTAGCGGGCCCCGATAGCACAGATACGCAGTATTTT. The whole variable domain, remainder taken from reference TRBV2 and TRBJ2-3, is EPEVTQTPSHQVTQMGQEVILRCVPISNHLYFYWYRQILGQKVEFLVSFYNNEISEKSEIFDDQFSVERPDGSNFTLKIRSTKLEDSAMYFCASNGLAGPDSTDTQYFGPGTRLTVL.

The genes are TRBV20-1 and TRBJ2-5; 10 bases are a match to TRBD1. This CDR3 spans 13 amino acids. CDR1 and CDR2 from the germline V gene are DFQATT and SNEGSKA (reference sequence). Trimming removed 2 bases from V and 5 bases from J; junction bases left unmatched: 2. CDR3 region: CSARKGQGETQYF. The CDR3 coding sequence is TGCAGTGCTAGAAAGGGACAGGGGGAGACCCAGTACTTC.

J is TRBJ2-7 and V is TRBV11-2; perhaps D is TRBD1 or TRBD2 (6 bases each). The CDR3 runs to 14 residues. Germline CDR1 and CDR2: SGHAT and FQNNGV. With 3 bases removed from V and 5 bases from J, the gap between germline ends came to 14 bases. For the CDR3, the DNA is TGTGCCAGCAGCTTCTTACGGGGGCGCAACGAGCAGTACTTC. It translates to CASSFLRGRNEQYF. The variable domain in full, with the rest retrieved from reference TRBV11-2 and TRBJ2-7, is EAGVAQSPRYKIIEKRQSVAFWCNPISGHATLYWYQQILGQGPKLLIQFQNNGVVDDSQLPKDRFSAERLKGVDSTLKIQPAKLEDSAVYLCASSFLRGRNEQYFGPGTRLTVT.

This clonotype was seen a handful of times. The chain combines TRBV7-2 with TRBJ2-5; TRBD2 agrees at 7 bases. Trimming at V came to 4 bases and at J to 3 bases, leaving 8 bases not matched to a gene. CDR3 length equals 15 residues. Germline lookup yields CDR1 SGHTA and CDR2 FQGNSA. The CDR3 nucleotides read TGTGCCAGCAGCTCCCCTGGGGCGGGAGAAGAGACCCAGTACTTC. It encodes CASSSPGAGEETQYF.

Regarding this clonotype: A read error may produce the germline difference seen at one junction end. The chain couples TRBV7-2 to TRBJ2-7; D is ambiguous. Per germline, CDR1 SGHTA and CDR2 FQGNSA. This CDR3 has 13 amino acids. Here the CDR3 DNA reads TGTGCCGGCAGCTCGTCTCCGAGGAGCGAGCAGTACTTC. Translated, it gives CAGSSSPRSEQYF.